Below are 14 T cell receptor beta chains sequenced from a single sample in a study of beta chain features in type 1 diabetes. Whole-study findings and limits: In every one of the four CD4+ subsets, TCRB CDR3s were moderately but significantly shorter in Type 1 diabetes patients.

The isolated RNA, all of it, was reverse transcribed, so expressed TCRB transcripts were what got sequenced. Sequencing was performed with immunoSEQ multiplex PCR; in TCRdb, only in-frame clones are kept and a portion is missing. The sample includes roughly 350,000 clones, over 9% of them seen just once. No antigen is known for these receptors. Sequencing input: central memory CD4+ T cells from blood. The receptors were sampled from a man aged 30-40 years with type 1 diabetes.

This clone was seen a single time. The CDR3 here is CASPPRGLNTEAFF. The CDR3 DNA is TGTGCCAGCCCCCCCCGGGGGCTGAACACTGAAGCTTTCTTT. The gene calls are TRBV2 and TRBJ1-1, with D perhaps TRBD1 (6 bases). V was shortened by 8 bases and J by 0 bases, with 13 bases between the two germline ends. The CDR3 covers 14 residues. CDR1 SNHLY and CDR2 FYNNEI come from the germline V gene. The full variable domain, with the rest looked up from reference TRBV2 and TRBJ1-1, is EPEVTQTPSHQVTQMGQEVILRCVPISNHLYFYWYRQILGQKVEFLVSFYNNEISEKSEIFDDQFSVERPDGSNFTLKIRSTKLEDSAMYFCASPPRGLNTEAFFGQGTRLTVV.

The genes are TRBV28 and TRBJ1-4; no clear D. The CDR3 consists of 14 residues. CDR1 and CDR2 from the germline V gene are MDHEN and SYDVKM. Trimming left V 7 bases short and J 6 bases short, with 15 bases between. CDR3 in DNA: TGTGCCAGCATAGCGGTAAACGGGGATGAAAAACTGTTTTTT. Its protein is CASIAVNGDEKLFF.

This chain joins TRBV18 and TRBJ2-7, with D maybe TRBD1 (5 bases). V lost 6 bases, J lost 2 bases, and 14 bases lay in between. Germline CDR1 reads KGHSH; CDR2 reads LQKENI. The CDR3 is 14 residues long. The DNA of the CDR3 is TGTGCCAGCTCCCTCTCCCAGGGAACCTACGAGCAGTACTTC. As protein: CASSLSQGTYEQYF.

This clone showed up just a few times. The rearrangement uses TRBV7-3 and TRBJ2-7, with 9 nucleotides matching TRBD2. The CDR3 length is 13 residues. Germline trimming cut 2 bases from V and 7 bases from J; bases unmatched to any gene: 3. Germline-derived CDR1 and CDR2 are SGHTA and FQGTGA. The CDR3 loop reads CASSLGLAREQYF. In nucleotides, the CDR3 is TGTGCCAGCAGCTTAGGACTAGCGCGGGAGCAGTACTTC.

This clone was seen ten or more times. The chain couples TRBV7-9 to TRBJ1-5; TRBD1 might be the D (5 bases). Trimming removed 3 bases at V and 6 bases at J, with 6 bases between. CDR3 length equals 12 residues. CDR1 is SEHNR, CDR2 FQNEAQ, per germline (reference sequence). Here the CDR3 DNA reads TGTGCCAGCAGCTTCCAGGGTCAGCCCCAGCATTTT. It encodes CASSFQGQPQHF.

The rearrangement uses TRBV6-1 and TRBJ2-1; TRBD2 matches at 16 bases. The J segment lost 10 bases and the V segment lost 1 base, leaving 4 bases of the junction unmatched. The CDR3 has 16 amino acids. Germline lookup yields CDR1 MNHNS and CDR2 SASEGT. CDR3 DNA sequence: TGTGCCAGCAGTGAAGTCCCGGGACTAGCGGGAGGGGAGCAGTTCTTC. The encoded protein is CASSEVPGLAGGEQFF.

This clone was picked up many times. The V call is TRBV15, the J call TRBJ2-1; 10 nucleotides line up with TRBD2. The V segment lost 4 bases and the J segment 4 bases; nucleotides outside the gene matches: 4. The V gene's germline CDR1 is LNHNV and CDR2 YYDKDF (reference sequence). The CDR3 runs to 15 residues. DNA of the CDR3: TGTGCCACCAGCATAGGACTAGCGGTATACAATGAGCAGTTCTTC. This encodes CATSIGLAVYNEQFF.

Regarding this clone: This could be a read error, since a much larger clone is one nucleotide away. V is TRBV13 and J is TRBJ2-5; the match to TRBD2 covers 8 bases. Germline values: CDR1 PRHDT, CDR2 FYEKMQ (reference sequence). The CDR3 loop spans 19 amino acids. The CDR3 region is CATSPRGTSGSPRGETQYF. For the CDR3, the DNA is TGTGCCACCAGCCCTCGGGGCACTAGCGGATCTCCCAGAGGAGAGACCCAGTACTTC. The whole variable domain, filled in from reference TRBV13 and TRBJ2-5, reads AAGVIQSPRHLIKEKRETATLKCYPIPRHDTVYWYQQGPGQDPQFLISFYEKMQSDKGSIPDRFSAQQFSDYHSELNMSSLELGDSALYFCATSPRGTSGSPRGETQYFGPGTRLLVL.

The chain couples TRBV19 to TRBJ2-1, with D unclear. The CDR3 contains 15 residues. Trimming pared 0 bases from V and 2 bases from J, leaving 8 bases between. CDR1 and CDR2 (germline): LNHDA, SQIVND (reference sequence). The CDR3 reads CASSIEGGTYNEQFF. In DNA, the CDR3 is TGTGCCAGTAGTATAGAGGGCGGTACCTACAATGAGCAGTTCTTC.

The chain is built from TRBV7-3 and TRBJ2-3; D possibly corresponds to TRBD1 (5 bases). Germline assignment: CDR1 SGHTA and CDR2 FQGTGA. This CDR3 is built from 16 residues. Trimming pared 6 bases from V and 2 bases from J, leaving 18 bases between. The CDR3 reads CASSPARADSTDTQYF. The CDR3 coding sequence is TGTGCCAGCAGTCCCGCCAGGGCGGATTCCACAGATACGCAGTATTTT.

V usage is TRBV10-3 and J usage is TRBJ2-5; 12 bases are a match to TRBD1. The CDR3 extends over 15 amino acids. CDR1 is ENHRY, CDR2 SYGVKD, per germline. V trimming: 5 bases; J trimming: 5 bases; junction bases outside the gene matches: 6. The DNA for the CDR3 is TGTGCCATCAGTAGGGACAGGGGGCCGGAGGAGACCCAGTACTTC. This gives the protein CAISRDRGPEETQYF.

The chain recombines TRBV7-2 with TRBJ2-2; either TRBD1 or TRBD2 may supply D (5 bases each). The CDR3 runs to 14 residues. Germline assignment: CDR1 SGHTA and CDR2 FQGNSA. Trimming left V 2 bases short and J 8 bases short, with 12 bases between. CDR3: CASSLTSGTGELFF. CDR3 DNA sequence: TGTGCCAGCAGCTTAACCTCAGGGACGGGGGAGCTGTTTTTT.

In its sample, this clone was seen many times. The rearrangement uses TRBV5-1 and TRBJ2-7; 8 nucleotides align to TRBD1. Looked up from germline, CDR1 is SGHRS and CDR2 is YFSETQ. This CDR3 is 13 amino acids long. The ends lost 4 bases at V and 7 bases at J; junction bases unmatched: 7. CDR3 in DNA: TGCGCCAGCAGCCTATGGACAGGGAGGGAGCAGTACTTC. Residues: CASSLWTGREQYF.

The sample holds many counts of this clone. Additional DNA sequences in this sample encode the identical CDR3. The chain couples TRBV5-6 to TRBJ2-7; D gene uncertain. Trimming stripped 5 bases from V and 3 bases from J, with 6 bases between. Germline values: CDR1 SGHDT, CDR2 YYEEEE. The CDR3 spans 11 residues. The CDR3 region has the DNA TGTGCCAGCAGTCTCGGCTACGAGCAGTACTTC. The encoded protein is CASSLGYEQYF.